This T cell receptor (beta chain) was sequenced for a study of cytomegalovirus exposure and HLA in healthy donors. Study context: When 398 donors were genotyped, approximately 80% of them were found to fall in the Caucasian-associated ancestry cluster.

Remarks on this clone: What it binds is unknown.

Primers for the PCR totalled 60 Vbeta and 13 Jbeta. Only in-frame clones appear in the TCRdb table, and some are missing; sequencing was by immunoSEQ multiplex PCR. This table has 120,000 or so clones, over 70% appearing once. The study, taken as a whole, reports: The study recorded some 160 TCR beta chains that were cytomegalovirus-associated. When analyzed later, a missense DCLRE1C variant was found to be linked to TCR beta V- and J-gene trimming. It was in a later analysis that TCR association rates were seen to vary by HLA locus, highest for DRB1 and lowest for HLA-C.

V was trimmed by 6 bases and J by 2 bases, leaving 21 bases between them. CDR3 size: 17 residues. CDR1 and CDR2 (germline): SGHTA, FQGNSA. Source material: PBMCs. V gene TRBV7-2 combines with J gene TRBJ2-3; a possible D gene is TRBD1 (5 bases). This receptor was identified in a man younger than 30 in good health and CMV-seropositive. The CDR3: CASSRTGADFLTDTQYF. The CDR3 DNA follows: TGTGCCAGCAGTAGAACTGGGGCAGACTTTCTCACAGATACGCAGTATTTT. Full variable domain (outside the CDR3, taken from reference TRBV7-2 and TRBJ2-3): GAGVSQSPSNKVTEKGKDVELRCDPISGHTALYWYRQSLGQGLEFLIYFQGNSAPDKSGLPSDRFSAERTGGSVSTLTIQRTQQEDSAVYLCASSRTGADFLTDTQYFGPGTRLTVL.